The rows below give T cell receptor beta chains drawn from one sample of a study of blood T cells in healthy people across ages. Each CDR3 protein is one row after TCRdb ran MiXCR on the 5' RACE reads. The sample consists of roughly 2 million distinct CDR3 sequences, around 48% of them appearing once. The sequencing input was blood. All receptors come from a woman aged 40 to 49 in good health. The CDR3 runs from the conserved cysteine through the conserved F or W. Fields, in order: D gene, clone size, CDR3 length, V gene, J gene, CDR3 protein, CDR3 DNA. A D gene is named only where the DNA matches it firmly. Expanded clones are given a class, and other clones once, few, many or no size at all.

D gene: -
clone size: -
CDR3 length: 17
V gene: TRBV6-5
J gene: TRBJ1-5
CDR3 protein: CASSYYSPGVSNQPQHF
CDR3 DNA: TGTGCCAGCAGTTACTATTCTCCAGGGGTAAGCAATCAGCCCCAGCATTTT

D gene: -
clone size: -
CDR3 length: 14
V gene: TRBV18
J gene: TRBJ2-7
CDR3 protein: CASSSTGLGDEQYF
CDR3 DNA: TGTGCCAGCTCATCTACAGGGCTAGGCGACGAGCAGTACTTC

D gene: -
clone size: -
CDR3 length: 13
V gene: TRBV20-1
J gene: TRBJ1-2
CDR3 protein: CSAPDEGNYGYTF
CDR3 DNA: TGCAGTGCCCCTGACGAAGGGAACTATGGCTACACCTTC

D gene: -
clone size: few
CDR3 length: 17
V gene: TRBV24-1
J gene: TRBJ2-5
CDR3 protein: CATSVLWTETLQETQYF
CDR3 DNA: TGTGCCACCAGTGTCCTTTGGACTGAAACCTTGCAAGAGACCCAGTACTTC

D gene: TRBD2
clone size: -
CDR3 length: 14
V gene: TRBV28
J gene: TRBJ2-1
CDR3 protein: CASGIAGARNEQFF
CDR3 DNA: TGTGCCAGCGGGATAGCGGGGGCGCGCAATGAGCAGTTCTTC

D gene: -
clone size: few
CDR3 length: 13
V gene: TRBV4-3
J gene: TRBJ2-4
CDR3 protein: CASSQDRQQPQYF
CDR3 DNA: TGCGCCAGCAGCCAAGATAGACAGCAGCCTCAGTACTTC

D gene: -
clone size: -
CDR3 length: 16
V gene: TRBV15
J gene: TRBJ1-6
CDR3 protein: CATSRDGRGSHSPLHF
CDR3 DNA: TGTGCCACCAGCAGAGATGGTCGAGGGTCCCATTCACCCCTCCACTTT

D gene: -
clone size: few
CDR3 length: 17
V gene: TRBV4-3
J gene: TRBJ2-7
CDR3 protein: CASSQGPRGGENYEQYF
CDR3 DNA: TGCGCCAGCAGCCAAGGTCCAAGGGGGGGGGAGAACTACGAGCAGTACTTC

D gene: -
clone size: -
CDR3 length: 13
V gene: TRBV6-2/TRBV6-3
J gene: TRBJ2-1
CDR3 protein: CASRPTGSGEQFF
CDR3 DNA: TGTGCCAGCAGGCCTACAGGGTCGGGTGAGCAGTTCTTC

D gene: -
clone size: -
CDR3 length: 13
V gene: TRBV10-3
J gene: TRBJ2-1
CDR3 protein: CAISEGSPNEQFF
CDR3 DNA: TGTGCCATCAGTGAGGGCAGCCCCAATGAGCAGTTCTTC

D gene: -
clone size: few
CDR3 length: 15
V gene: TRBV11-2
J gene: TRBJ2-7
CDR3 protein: CASSFDVVGPYEQYF
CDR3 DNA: TGTGCCAGCAGCTTCGATGTCGTGGGGCCCTACGAGCAGTACTTC

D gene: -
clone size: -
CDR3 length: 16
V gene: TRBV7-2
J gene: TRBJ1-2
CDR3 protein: CASSLGGGASNYGYTF
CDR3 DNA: TGTGCCAGCAGCTTAGGGGGGGGGGCATCTAACTATGGCTACACCTTC

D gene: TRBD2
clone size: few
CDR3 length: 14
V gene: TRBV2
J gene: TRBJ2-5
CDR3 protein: CASGSGGLQETQYF
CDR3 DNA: TGTGCCAGTGGGAGCGGGGGATTACAAGAGACCCAGTACTTC

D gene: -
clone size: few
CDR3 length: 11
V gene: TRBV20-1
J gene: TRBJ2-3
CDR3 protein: CSAREGGAQYF
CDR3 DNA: TGCAGTGCTAGAGAGGGCGGGGCCCAGTATTTT

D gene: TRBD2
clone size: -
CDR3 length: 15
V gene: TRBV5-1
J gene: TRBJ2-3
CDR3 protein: CASSELAGGGDTQYF
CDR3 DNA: TGCGCCAGTTCGGAACTAGCGGGGGGCGGGGATACGCAGTATTTT

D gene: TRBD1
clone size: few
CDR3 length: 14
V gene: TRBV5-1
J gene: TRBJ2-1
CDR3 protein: CASSLAQTGSEQFF
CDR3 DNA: TGCGCCAGCAGCTTGGCCCAGACAGGGAGTGAGCAGTTCTTC

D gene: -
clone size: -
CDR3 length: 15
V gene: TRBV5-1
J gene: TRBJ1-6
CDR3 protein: CASSLGPGSNSPLHF
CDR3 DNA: TGCGCCAGCAGCTTGGGTCCAGGGAGTAATTCACCCCTCCACTTT

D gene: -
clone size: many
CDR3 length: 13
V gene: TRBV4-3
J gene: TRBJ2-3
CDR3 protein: CASSQAGADTQYF
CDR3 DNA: TGCGCCAGCAGCCAAGCGGGGGCAGATACGCAGTATTTT

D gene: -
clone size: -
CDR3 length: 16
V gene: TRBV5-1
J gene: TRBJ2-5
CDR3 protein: CASSLGSQGGGETQYF
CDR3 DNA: TGCGCCAGCAGCTTGGGTAGTCAGGGCGGCGGAGAGACCCAGTACTTC

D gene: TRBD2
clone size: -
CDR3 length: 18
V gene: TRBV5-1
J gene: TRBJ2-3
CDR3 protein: CASSLFGGGILSTDTQYF
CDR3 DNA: TGCGCCAGCAGCTTGTTTGGCGGGGGGATTCTTAGCACAGATACGCAGTATTTT

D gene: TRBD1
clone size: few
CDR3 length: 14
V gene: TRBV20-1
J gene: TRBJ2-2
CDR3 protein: CSAPGQGVTGELFF
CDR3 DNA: TGCAGTGCTCCGGGACAGGGGGTAACCGGGGAGCTGTTTTTT

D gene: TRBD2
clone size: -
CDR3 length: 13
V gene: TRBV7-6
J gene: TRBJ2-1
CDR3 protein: CASSPHGLDEQFF
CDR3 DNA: TGTGCCAGCAGCCCACACGGACTAGATGAGCAGTTCTTC

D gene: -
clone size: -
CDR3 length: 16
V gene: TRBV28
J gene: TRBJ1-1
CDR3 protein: CASEVLGTGRNTEAFF
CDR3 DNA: TGTGCCAGCGAGGTTTTGGGAACAGGGAGGAACACTGAAGCTTTCTTT

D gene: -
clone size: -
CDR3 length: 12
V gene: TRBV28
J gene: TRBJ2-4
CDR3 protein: CASKFGDDIQYF
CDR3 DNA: TGTGCTTCTAAGTTCGGGGACGACATTCAGTACTTC

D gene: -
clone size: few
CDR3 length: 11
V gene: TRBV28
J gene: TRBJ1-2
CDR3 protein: CASSYLLGYTF
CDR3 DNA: TGTGCCAGCAGTTATCTTTTGGGCTACACCTTC

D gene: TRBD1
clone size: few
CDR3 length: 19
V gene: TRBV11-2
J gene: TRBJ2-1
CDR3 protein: CASSLAGQGATAGYNEQFF
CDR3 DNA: TGTGCCAGCAGCTTAGCTGGACAGGGGGCGACCGCTGGGTACAATGAGCAGTTCTTC